This entry is about one T cell receptor beta chain. Only in-frame clones appear in the TCRdb table, and some are missing; sequencing was by immunoSEQ multiplex PCR. Of under 150,000 clones listed, about nine tenths are singletons. These data originate in a study of T cells after somatic rescue of genetic block. Trimming removed 3 bases from V and 2 bases from J, with 11 bases in between. Germline assignment: CDR1 GTSNPN and CDR2 SVGIG (reference sequence). The CDR3 has 13 residues. This sequence joins TRBV30 and TRBJ2-7; D possibly uses TRBD1 or TRBD2 (5 bases each). Sequenced: peripheral blood mononuclear cells (PBMCs). This sequence was found in a woman younger than 30. CDR3 in DNA: TGTGCCTGGAGCGCCGGGACCACCTACGAGCAGTACTTC. This encodes CAWSAGTTYEQYF.